Each of the 16 T cell receptor beta chains below was sequenced from the same sample in a study of immune characterization of retroperitoneal liposarcoma. TCRdb ran MiXCR on the PCR reads and lists one entry per CDR3 protein. The data contain about 2,100 distinct CDR3 sequences, 30% to 45% of them singletons. Specimen: tumor tissue. The receptor set was obtained from a male donor with retroperitoneal liposarcoma.

This clonotype is categorized as medium-sized. This sequence joins TRBV10-2 and TRBJ2-7, with TRBD1 identical over 9 bases. Germline V gene lookup returns CDR1 WSHSY and CDR2 SAAADI. Losses at the gene ends were 6 bases for V and 3 bases for J; bases not matched to a gene: 15. This CDR3 comprises 17 residues. The CDR3 loop is CASRRGSGTGSVYEQYF. The CDR3 coding sequence is TGCGCCAGCAGGAGGGGGTCCGGGACAGGGAGTGTCTACGAGCAGTACTTC.

This clonotype has just a few counts. This rearrangement joins TRBV6-1 to TRBJ2-5; D remains ambiguous. The germline V gene has CDR1 MNHNS and CDR2 SASEGT. V lost 4 bases to trimming and J lost 1 base, with 10 bases between them. The CDR3 sequence is 14 residues long. The CDR3 DNA is TGTGCCAGCAGTGTAGGGTCAGGCCAAGAGACCCAGTACTTC. It yields the protein CASSVGSGQETQYF.

The chain has TRBV6-1 and TRBJ2-1, with 10 bases fitting TRBD2. CDR1 is MNHNS, CDR2 SASEGT, per germline. The CDR3 sequence is 16 residues long. V was clipped by 7 bases and J by 3 bases; unmatched bases: 9. CDR3 sequence reads: CASILAGLPLYNEQFF. Here the CDR3 DNA reads TGTGCCAGCATACTAGCGGGGTTACCCCTCTACAATGAGCAGTTCTTC.

This clonotype is large. V and J are TRBV6-1 and TRBJ2-1, with unresolved D. V gave up 5 bases and J gave up 0 bases, with 11 bases separating them. Germline CDR1 and CDR2: MNHNS and SASEGT. CDR3 size: 15 residues. This chain's CDR3 is CASSSAGGSYNEQFF. CDR3 DNA: TGTGCCAGCAGTTCCGCAGGCGGCTCCTACAATGAGCAGTTCTTC.

In its sample, this clonotype is medium-sized. The chain employs TRBV6-1 and TRBJ2-1, with TRBD2 matching over 10 bases. Unmatched junction bases numbered 9, after V lost 3 bases and J lost 10 bases. Germline-derived CDR1 and CDR2 are MNHNS and SASEGT. The CDR3 loop spans 15 amino acids. This chain's CDR3 is CASSEGLAILPEQFF. The CDR3 DNA reads TGTGCCAGCAGTGAGGGACTAGCGATTCTTCCGGAGCAGTTCTTC.

By sample share, this clonotype is medium-sized. The rearrangement uses TRBV28 and TRBJ2-5, with 8 bases lining up with TRBD1. The germline gives CDR1 MDHEN, CDR2 SYDVKM. This CDR3 region has 16 residues. V lost 3 bases and J lost 1; bases outside the gene matches: 7. The DNA of the CDR3 is TGTGCCAGCAGTTTTGAAGTTCAGGGGGCCCAAGAGACCCAGTACTTC. Amino acids: CASSFEVQGAQETQYF.

V is TRBV27 and J is TRBJ2-1, with D uncertain. From germline, CDR1 is MNHEY and CDR2 SMNVEV (reference sequence). Deletions cut 5 bases from V and 6 bases from J, with 11 bases between. The CDR3 length is 13 residues. The DNA for the CDR3 is TGTGCCAGCAGTCCCAACAATCTCAATGAGCAGTTCTTC. Its protein is CASSPNNLNEQFF.

This clonotype is medium-sized. V usage is TRBV7-2 and J usage is TRBJ2-1; no reliable D call. Between the trimmed V and J ends, which lost 5 bases and 13 bases, there was a span of 24 bases. From germline, CDR1 is SGHTA and CDR2 FQGNSA. This CDR3 has 15 residues. This CDR3 is CASSHAAAVQETQFF. The CDR3 nucleotides are TGTGCCAGCAGCCATGCCGCGGCAGTCCAAGAGACCCAGTTCTTC.

This clonotype is medium-sized in the sample. DNA of the CDR3: TGTGCCAGCAGTTCGGCCGAGAAAGAGACCCAGTACTTC. It specifies CASSSAEKETQYF. This chain links TRBV6-6 with TRBJ2-5; D not certain. The V end was cut by 4 bases, the J end by 3 bases, with 9 bases between. There are 13 residues in the CDR3. Germline values: CDR1 MNHNY, CDR2 SVGAGI (reference sequence).

This clonotype was detected a few times. V usage is TRBV4-1 and J usage is TRBJ2-1; D uncertain. The J call may be faulty, since TRBJ2-7 better matches the DNA end. The CDR3 contains 14 residues. Germline V lookup: CDR1 MGHRA, CDR2 YSYEKL. The CDR3 DNA reads TGCGCCAGCAGCCAAGTCATAGGGAACTACGAGCAGTACTTC. It codes for CASSQVIGNYEQYF.

This clonotype is labeled as medium-sized. This chain joins TRBV6-1 and TRBJ2-1; 10 bases are a match to TRBD2. J was trimmed by 1 base and V by 7 bases; bases with no gene match: 7. CDR1 is MNHNS and CDR2 is SASEGT in the germline V gene. The CDR3 loop spans 16 amino acids. In nucleotides, the CDR3 is TGTGCCAGCACAGCTAGCGGGAGCCAATCCTACAATGAGCAGTTCTTC. Its translation: CASTASGSQSYNEQFF.

J is TRBJ2-5 and V is TRBV12-3 or TRBV12-4, with no clear D. V lost 2 bases and J lost 1, with 5 bases in between. The CDR3 sequence is 13 residues long. The DNA of the CDR3 is TGTGCCAGCAGTTTAAGCCCCCAAGAGACCCAGTACTTC. The encoded protein is CASSLSPQETQYF.

The rearrangement uses TRBV7-6 and TRBJ2-3; no clear D. CDR3 length equals 12 residues. The germline V gene has CDR1 SGHVS and CDR2 FNYEAQ. V dropped 4 bases and J dropped 4 bases, with 6 bases sitting between them. CDR3 protein: CASSSRPDTQYF. In DNA form, the CDR3 reads TGTGCCAGCAGCTCACGGCCAGATACGCAGTATTTT.

This sequence joins TRBV7-2 and TRBJ2-5, with 13 bases matching TRBD2. TRBJ2-1 explains the end of the DNA better; the J call may be wrong. The length of the CDR3 is 17 residues. Per germline, CDR1 SGHTA and CDR2 FQGNSA. CDR3: CASSFAGTSGIVNEQFF. In DNA, the CDR3 is TGTGCCAGCAGCTTTGCCGGGACTAGCGGGATCGTTAATGAGCAGTTCTTC.

Only a few counts were recorded for this clonotype. This chain links TRBV6-1 with TRBJ2-3; 11 bases match TRBD2. The CDR3 is 16 residues long. V gave up 3 bases and J gave up 2 bases; unmatched junction bases: 4. Germline V gives CDR1 MNHNS, CDR2 SASEGT. The CDR3 loop reads CASSDATSGATDTQYF. As DNA, the CDR3 is TGTGCCAGCAGTGACGCGACTAGCGGGGCCACAGATACGCAGTATTTT.

This clonotype was detected only a few times. V usage is TRBV6-1 and J usage is TRBJ2-5; tentative D call: TRBD1 (5 bases). The DNA end favors TRBJ2-1, so the J call may be wrong. Germline lookup yields CDR1 MNHNS and CDR2 SASEGT. The CDR3 runs 15 residues. CDR3 DNA: TGTGCCAGCAGTGAAGCTGACAGATACCAAGAGACCCAGTTCTTC. This translates into CASSEADRYQETQFF.